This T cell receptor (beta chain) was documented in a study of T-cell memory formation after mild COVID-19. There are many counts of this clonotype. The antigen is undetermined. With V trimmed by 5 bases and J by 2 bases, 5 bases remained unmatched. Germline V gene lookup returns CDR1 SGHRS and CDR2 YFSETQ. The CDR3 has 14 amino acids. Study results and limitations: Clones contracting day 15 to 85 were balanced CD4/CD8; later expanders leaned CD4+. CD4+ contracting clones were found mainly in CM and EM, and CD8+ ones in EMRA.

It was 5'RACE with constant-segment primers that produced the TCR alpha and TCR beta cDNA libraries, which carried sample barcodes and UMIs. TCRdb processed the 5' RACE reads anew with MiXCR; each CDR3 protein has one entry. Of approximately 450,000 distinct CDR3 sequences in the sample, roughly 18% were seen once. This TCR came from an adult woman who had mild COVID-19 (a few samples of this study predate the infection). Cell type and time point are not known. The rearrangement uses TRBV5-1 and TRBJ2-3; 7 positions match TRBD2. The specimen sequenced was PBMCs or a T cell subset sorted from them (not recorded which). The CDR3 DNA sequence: TGCGCCAGCAGGCCGGGGGGAACCACAGATACGCAGTATTTT. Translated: CASRPGGTTDTQYF.